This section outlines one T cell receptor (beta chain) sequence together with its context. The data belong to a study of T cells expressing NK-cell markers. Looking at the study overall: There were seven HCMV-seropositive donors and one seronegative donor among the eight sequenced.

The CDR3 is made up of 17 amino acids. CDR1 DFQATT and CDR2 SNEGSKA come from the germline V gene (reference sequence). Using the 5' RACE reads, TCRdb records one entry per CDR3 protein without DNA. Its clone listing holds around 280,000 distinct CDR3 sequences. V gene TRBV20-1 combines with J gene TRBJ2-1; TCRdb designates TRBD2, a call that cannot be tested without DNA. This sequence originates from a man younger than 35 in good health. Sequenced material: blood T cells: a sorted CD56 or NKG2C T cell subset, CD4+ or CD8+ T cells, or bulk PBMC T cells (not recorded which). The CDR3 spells CSARDFRVGPPVNEQFF.